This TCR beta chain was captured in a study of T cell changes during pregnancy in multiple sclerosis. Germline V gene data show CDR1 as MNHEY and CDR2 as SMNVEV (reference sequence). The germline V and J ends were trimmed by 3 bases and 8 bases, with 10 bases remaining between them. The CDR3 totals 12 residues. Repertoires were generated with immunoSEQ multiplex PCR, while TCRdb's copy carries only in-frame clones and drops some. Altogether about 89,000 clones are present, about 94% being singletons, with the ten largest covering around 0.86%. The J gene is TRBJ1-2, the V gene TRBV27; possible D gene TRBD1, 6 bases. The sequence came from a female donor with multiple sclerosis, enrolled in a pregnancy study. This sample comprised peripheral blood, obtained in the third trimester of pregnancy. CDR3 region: CASSFTGRGYTF. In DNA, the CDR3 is TGTGCCAGCAGTTTTACAGGGCGAGGCTACACCTTC.